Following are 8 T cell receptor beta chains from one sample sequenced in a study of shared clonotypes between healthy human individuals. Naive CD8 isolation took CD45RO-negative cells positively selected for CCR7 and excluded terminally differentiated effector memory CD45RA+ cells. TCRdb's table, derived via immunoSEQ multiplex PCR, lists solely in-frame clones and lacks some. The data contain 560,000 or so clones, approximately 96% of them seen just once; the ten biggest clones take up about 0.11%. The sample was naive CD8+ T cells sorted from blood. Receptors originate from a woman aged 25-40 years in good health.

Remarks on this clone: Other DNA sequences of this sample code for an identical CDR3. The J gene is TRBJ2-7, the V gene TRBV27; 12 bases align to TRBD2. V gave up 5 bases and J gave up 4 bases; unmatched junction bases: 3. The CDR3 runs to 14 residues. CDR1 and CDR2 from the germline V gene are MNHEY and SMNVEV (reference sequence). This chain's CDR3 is CASSSGLAGYEQYF. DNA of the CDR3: TGTGCCAGCAGTAGTGGACTAGCGGGATACGAGCAGTACTTC.

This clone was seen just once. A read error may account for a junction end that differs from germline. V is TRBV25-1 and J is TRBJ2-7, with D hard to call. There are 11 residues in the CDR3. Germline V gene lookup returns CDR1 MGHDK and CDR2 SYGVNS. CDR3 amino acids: CASREFYEQYF. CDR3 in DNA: TGTGCCAGCAGAGAATTCTACGAGCAGTACTTC.

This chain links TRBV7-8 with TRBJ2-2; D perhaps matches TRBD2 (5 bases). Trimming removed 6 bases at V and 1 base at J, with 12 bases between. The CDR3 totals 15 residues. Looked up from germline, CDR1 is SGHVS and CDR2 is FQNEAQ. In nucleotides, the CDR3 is TGTGCCAGCAGTGCGGCGCGGGTGAACACCGGGGAGCTGTTTTTT. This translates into CASSAARVNTGELFF. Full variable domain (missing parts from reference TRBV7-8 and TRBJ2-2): GAGVSQSPRYKVAKRGQDVALRCDPISGHVSLFWYQQALGQGPEFLTYFQNEAQLDKSGLPSDRFFAERPEGSVSTLKIQRTQQEDSAVYLCASSAARVNTGELFFGEGSRLTVL.

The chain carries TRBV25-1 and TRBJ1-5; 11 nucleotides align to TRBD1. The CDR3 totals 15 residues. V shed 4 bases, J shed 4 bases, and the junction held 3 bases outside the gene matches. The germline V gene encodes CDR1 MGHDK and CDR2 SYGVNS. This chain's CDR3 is CASSGGQGGNQPQHF. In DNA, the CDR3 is TGTGCCAGCAGTGGGGGACAGGGGGGGAATCAGCCCCAGCATTTT.

CDR3 residues: CASRGTGVANEQYF. In DNA form, the CDR3 reads TGTGCCAGCAGGGGGACAGGGGTAGCGAACGAGCAGTACTTC. The chain joins TRBV28 to TRBJ2-7, with 10 bases fitting TRBD1. This CDR3 region has 14 residues. The germline V gene encodes CDR1 MDHEN and CDR2 SYDVKM. V lost 6 bases and J lost 5; bases outside the gene matches: 7.

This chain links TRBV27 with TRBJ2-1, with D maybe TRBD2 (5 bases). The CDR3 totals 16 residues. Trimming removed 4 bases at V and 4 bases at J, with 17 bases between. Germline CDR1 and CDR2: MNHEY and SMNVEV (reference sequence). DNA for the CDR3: TGTGCCAGCAGTTCACCCCGAGGAGGAAGGTACAATGAGCAGTTCTTC. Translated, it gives CASSSPRGGRYNEQFF.

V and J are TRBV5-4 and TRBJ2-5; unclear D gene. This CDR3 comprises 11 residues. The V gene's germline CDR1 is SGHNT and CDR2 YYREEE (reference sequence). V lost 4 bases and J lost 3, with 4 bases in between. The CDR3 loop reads CASSREETQYF. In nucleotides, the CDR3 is TGTGCCAGCAGCCGAGAAGAGACCCAGTACTTC.

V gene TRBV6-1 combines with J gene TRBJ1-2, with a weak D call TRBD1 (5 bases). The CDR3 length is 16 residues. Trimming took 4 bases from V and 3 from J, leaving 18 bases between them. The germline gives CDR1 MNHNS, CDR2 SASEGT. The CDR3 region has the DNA TGTGCCAGCAGTGCATCCCCACAGGACTTATACTATGGCTACACCTTC. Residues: CASSASPQDLYYGYTF.